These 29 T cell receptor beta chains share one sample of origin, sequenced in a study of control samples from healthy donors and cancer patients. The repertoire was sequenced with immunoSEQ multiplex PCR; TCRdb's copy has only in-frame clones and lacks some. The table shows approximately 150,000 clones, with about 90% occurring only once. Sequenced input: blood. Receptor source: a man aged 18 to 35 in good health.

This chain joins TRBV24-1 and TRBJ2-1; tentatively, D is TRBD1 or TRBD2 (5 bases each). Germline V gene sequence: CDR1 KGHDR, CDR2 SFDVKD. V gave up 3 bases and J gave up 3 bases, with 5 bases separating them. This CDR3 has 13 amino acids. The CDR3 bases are TGTGCCACCAGTGATGGGGGCTACAATGAGCAGTTCTTC. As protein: CATSDGGYNEQFF.

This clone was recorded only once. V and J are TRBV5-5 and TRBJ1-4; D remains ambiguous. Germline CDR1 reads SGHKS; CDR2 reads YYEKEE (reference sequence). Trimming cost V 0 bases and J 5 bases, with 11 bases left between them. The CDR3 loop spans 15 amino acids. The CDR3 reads CASSLAGQVNEKLFF. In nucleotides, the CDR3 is TGTGCCAGCAGCTTGGCCGGGCAGGTCAATGAAAAACTGTTTTTT.

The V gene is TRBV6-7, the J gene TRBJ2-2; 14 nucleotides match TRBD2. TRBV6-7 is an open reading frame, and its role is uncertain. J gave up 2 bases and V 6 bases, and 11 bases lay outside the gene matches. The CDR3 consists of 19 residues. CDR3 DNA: TGTGCCAGCAGGGACGGGACTAGCGGGGGAGGAAAAAACACCGGGGAGCTGTTTTTT. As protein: CASRDGTSGGGKNTGELFF.

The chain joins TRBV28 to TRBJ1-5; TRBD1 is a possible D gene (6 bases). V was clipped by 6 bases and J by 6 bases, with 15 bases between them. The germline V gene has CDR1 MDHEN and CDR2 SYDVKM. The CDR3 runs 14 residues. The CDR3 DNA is TGTGCCAGCAGGTCTACAGGGTCGGCTCAGCCCCAGCATTTT. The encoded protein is CASRSTGSAQPQHF.

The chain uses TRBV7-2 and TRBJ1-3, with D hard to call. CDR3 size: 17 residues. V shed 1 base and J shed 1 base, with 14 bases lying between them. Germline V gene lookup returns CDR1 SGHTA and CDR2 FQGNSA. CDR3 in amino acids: CASSLVSSPVSGNTIYF. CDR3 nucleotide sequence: TGTGCCAGCAGCTTAGTAAGCTCACCAGTATCTGGAAACACCATATATTTT.

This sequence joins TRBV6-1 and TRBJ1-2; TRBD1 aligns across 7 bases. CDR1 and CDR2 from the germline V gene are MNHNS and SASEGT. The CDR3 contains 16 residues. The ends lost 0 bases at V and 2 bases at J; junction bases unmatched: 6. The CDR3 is CASSEAAQGFNYGYTF. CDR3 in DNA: TGTGCCAGCAGTGAAGCGGCACAGGGGTTCAACTATGGCTACACCTTC.

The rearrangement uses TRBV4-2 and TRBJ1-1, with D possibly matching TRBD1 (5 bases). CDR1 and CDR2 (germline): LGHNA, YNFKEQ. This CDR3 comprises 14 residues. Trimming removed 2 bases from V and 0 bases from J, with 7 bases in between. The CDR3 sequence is CASSQQGVNTEAFF. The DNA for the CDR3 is TGTGCCAGCAGCCAACAAGGGGTGAACACTGAAGCTTTCTTT.

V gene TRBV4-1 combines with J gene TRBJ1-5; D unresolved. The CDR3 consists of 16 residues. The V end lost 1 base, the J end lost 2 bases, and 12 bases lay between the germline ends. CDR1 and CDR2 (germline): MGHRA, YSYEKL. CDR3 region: CASSQGWDGGNQPQHF. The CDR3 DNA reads TGCGCCAGCAGCCAAGGTTGGGATGGGGGCAATCAGCCCCAGCATTTT.

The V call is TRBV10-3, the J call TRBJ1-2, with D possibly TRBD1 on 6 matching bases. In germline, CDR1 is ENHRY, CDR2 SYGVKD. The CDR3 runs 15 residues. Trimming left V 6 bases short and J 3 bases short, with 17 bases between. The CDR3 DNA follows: TGTGCCATCAGCCTTGGGCCAGGGGAGGACTATGGCTACACCTTC. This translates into CAISLGPGEDYGYTF.

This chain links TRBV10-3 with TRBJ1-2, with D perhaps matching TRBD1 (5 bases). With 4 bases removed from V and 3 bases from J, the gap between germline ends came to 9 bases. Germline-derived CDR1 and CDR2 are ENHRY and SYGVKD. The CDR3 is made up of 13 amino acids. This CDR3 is CAISARADYGYTF. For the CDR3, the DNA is TGTGCCATCAGTGCCAGGGCTGACTATGGCTACACCTTC.

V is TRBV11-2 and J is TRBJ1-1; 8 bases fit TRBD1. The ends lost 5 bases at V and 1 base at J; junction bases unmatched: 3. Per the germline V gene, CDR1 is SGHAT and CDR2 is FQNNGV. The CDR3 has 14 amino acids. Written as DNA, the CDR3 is TGTGCCAGCAGCCCGACAGGGGCGAACACTGAAGCTTTCTTT. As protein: CASSPTGANTEAFF.

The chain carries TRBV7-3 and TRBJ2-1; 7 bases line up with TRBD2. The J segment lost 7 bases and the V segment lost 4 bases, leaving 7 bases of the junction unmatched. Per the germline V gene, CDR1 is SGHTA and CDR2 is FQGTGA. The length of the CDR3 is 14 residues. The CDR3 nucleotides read TGTGCCAGCAGCTCCCCCTGGGGGGGAAATGAGCAGTTCTTC. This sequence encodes CASSSPWGGNEQFF.

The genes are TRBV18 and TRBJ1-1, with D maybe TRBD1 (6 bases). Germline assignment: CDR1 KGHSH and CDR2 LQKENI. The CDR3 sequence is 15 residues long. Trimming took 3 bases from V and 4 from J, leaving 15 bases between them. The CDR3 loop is CASSPLLPDSTEAFF. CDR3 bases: TGTGCCAGCTCACCCCTACTCCCGGACAGCACTGAAGCTTTCTTT. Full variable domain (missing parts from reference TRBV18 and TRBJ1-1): NAGVMQNPRHLVRRRGQEARLRCSPMKGHSHVYWYRQLPEEGLKFMVYLQKENIIDESGMPKERFSAEFPKEGPSILRIQQVVRGDSAAYFCASSPLLPDSTEAFFGQGTRLTVV.

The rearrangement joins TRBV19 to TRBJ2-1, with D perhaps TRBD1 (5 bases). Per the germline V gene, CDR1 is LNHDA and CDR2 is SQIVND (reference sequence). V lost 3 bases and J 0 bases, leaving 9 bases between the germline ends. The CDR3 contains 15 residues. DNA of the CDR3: TGTGCCAGTAGTATTGGGGCTAGCTCCTACAATGAGCAGTTCTTC. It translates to CASSIGASSYNEQFF.

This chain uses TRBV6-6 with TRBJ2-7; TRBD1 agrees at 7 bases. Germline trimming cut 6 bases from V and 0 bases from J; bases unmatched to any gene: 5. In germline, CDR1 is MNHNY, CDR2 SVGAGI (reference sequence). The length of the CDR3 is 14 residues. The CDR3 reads CASSGQESSYEQYF. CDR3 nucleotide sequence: TGTGCCAGCAGCGGACAGGAGAGCTCCTACGAGCAGTACTTC.

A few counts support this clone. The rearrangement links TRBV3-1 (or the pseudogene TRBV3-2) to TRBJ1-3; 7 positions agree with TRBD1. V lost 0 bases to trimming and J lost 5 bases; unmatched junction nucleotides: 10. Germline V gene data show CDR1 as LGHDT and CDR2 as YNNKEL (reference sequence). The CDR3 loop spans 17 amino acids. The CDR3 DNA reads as TGTGCCAGCAGCCAAGATCGGGGGACAGCATATCGAAACACCATATATTTT. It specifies CASSQDRGTAYRNTIYF.

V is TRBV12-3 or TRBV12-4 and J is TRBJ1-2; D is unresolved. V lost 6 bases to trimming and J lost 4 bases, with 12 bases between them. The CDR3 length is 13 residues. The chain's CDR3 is CASSLPSGYGYTF. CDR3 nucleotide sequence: TGTGCCAGCAGCCTCCCTTCGGGCTATGGCTACACCTTC.

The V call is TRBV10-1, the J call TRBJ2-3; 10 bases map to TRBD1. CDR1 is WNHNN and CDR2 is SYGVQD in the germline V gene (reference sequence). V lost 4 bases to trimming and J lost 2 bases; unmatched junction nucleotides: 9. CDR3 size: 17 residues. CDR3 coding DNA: TGCGCCAGCAGTGGGGCCCCGGGGACAGGGGTCACAGATACGCAGTATTTT. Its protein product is CASSGAPGTGVTDTQYF.

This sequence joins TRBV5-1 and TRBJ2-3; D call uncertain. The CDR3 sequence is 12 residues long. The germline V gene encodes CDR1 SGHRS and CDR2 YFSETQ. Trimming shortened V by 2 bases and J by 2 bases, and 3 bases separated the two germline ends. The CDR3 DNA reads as TGCGCCAGCAGCTTAAACACAGATACGCAGTATTTT. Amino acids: CASSLNTDTQYF.

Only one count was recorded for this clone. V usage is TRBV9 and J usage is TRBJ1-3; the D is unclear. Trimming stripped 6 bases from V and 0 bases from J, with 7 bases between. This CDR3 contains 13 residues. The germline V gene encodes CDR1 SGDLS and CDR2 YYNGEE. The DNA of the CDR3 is TGTGCCAGCACCACGGACTCTGGAAACACCATATATTTT. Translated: CASTTDSGNTIYF.

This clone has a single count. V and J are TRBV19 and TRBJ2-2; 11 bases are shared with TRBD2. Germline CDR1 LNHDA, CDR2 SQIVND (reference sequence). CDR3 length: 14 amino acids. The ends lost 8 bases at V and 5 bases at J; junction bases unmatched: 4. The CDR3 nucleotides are TGTGCCAGTGCGCTAGCGGGGGGAACCGGGGAGCTGTTTTTT. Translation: CASALAGGTGELFF.

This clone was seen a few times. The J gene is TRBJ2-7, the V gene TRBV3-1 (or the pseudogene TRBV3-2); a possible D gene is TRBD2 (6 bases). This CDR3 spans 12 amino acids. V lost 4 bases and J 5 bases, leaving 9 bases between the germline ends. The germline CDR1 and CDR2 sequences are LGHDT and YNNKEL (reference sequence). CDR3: CASSRGVNEQYF. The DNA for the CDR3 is TGTGCCAGCAGCCGGGGGGTCAACGAGCAGTACTTC.

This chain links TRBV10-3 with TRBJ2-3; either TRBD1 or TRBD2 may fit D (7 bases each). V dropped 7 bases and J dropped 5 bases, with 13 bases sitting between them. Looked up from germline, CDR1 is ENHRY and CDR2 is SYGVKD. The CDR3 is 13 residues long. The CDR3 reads CAIKGGDRDTQYF. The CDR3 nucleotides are TGTGCCATCAAGGGGGGGGACAGAGATACGCAGTATTTT.

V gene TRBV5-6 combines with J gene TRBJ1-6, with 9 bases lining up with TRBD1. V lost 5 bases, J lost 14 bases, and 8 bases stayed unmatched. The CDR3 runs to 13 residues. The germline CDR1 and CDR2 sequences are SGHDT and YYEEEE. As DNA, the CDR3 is TGTGCCAGCAGTTATGGGACAGGGACAGCCCTCCACTTT. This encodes CASSYGTGTALHF. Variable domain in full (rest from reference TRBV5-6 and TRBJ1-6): DAGVTQSPTHLIKTRGQQVTLRCSPKSGHDTVSWYQQALGQGPQFIFQYYEEEERQRGNFPDRFSGHQFPNYSSELNVNALLLGDSALYLCASSYGTGTALHFGNGTRLTVT.

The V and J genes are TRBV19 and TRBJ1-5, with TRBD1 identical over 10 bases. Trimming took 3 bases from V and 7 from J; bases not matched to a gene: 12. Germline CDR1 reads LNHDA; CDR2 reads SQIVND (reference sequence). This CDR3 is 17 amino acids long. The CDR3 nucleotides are TGTGCCAGTAGTATCAGCGGATCGAGACAGGGGGCCCAGCCCCAGCATTTT. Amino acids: CASSISGSRQGAQPQHF.

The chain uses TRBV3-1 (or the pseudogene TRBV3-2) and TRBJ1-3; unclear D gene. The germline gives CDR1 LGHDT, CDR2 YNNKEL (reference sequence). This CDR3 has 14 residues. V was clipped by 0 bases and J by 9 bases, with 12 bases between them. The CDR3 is CASSQDVAVATIYF. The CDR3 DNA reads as TGTGCCAGCAGCCAAGATGTGGCTGTTGCCACCATATATTTT.

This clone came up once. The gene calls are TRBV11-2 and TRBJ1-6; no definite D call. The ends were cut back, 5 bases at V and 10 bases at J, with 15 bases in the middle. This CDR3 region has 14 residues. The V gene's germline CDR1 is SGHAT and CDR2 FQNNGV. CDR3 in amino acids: CASSLVPEGSPLHF. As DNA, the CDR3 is TGTGCCAGCAGCCTCGTACCAGAAGGCTCACCCCTCCACTTT.

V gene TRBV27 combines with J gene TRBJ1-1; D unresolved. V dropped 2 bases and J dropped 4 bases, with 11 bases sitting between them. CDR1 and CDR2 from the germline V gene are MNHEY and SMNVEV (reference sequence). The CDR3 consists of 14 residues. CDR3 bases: TGTGCCAGCAGTTTAGGAGGGAGCAGCACTGAAGCTTTCTTT. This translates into CASSLGGSSTEAFF.

The CDR3 sequence is CASSSLTGSSYEQYF. CDR3 sequence (DNA): TGTGCCAGCAGCTCTTTGACGGGGAGCTCCTACGAGCAGTACTTC. This chain joins TRBV5-5 and TRBJ2-7; a weak D match, TRBD2 (5 bases). CDR1 and CDR2 from the germline V gene are SGHKS and YYEKEE (reference sequence). This CDR3 has 15 amino acids. Trimming cost V 3 bases and J 0 bases, with 13 bases left between them.